These T cell receptor beta chains were read from a single sample in a study of T cell responses to AZD1222 COVID-19 vaccine. Sequenced by immunoSEQ multiplex PCR; TCRdb stores in-frame clones only, minus some. Of 150,000 to 200,000 clones in the sample, 80% to 95% were seen once. Sequencing was performed on peripheral blood, taken 28 days after the second AZD1222 dose. Receptors were obtained from an adult who received the AZD1222 COVID-19 vaccine. Both conserved end residues are part of each CDR3. D genes are given only for firm matches. The size field is filled for only some rows; it gives once, few, many or a size class.

clone_size j_call d_call v_call cdr3_nt cdr3_aa
. TRBJ2-1 . TRBV6-5 TGTGCCAGCAGTTACCAGGGGGGGCACAATGAGCAGTTCTTC CASSYQGGHNEQFF
. TRBJ2-1 TRBD1 TRBV5-4 TGTGCCAGCAGCCCGGGACAGGGGGCGGATGAGCAGTTCTTC CASSPGQGADEQFF
. TRBJ2-4 TRBD1 TRBV11-3 TGTGCCAGCAGCTTTGCCGGGACAGGGTTTTCCTTC CASSFAGTGFSF
. TRBJ2-5 . TRBV7-2 TGTGCCAGCAGCCCCCGGGGGAAAGAGACCCAGTACTTC CASSPRGKETQYF
. TRBJ2-1 TRBD1 TRBV10-1 TGCGCCAGCGGGGGGACAGGGAGCAATGAGCAGTTCTTC CASGGTGSNEQFF
. TRBJ2-1 . TRBV27 TGTGCCAGCAGTTTTCCCCAGCAGTTCTTC CASSFPQQFF
. TRBJ2-7 TRBD2 TRBV7-8 TGTGCCAGCAGCTTAGGGACTAGCCTCGCCTACGAGCAGTACTTC CASSLGTSLAYEQYF
. TRBJ1-4 TRBD1 TRBV5-1 TGCGCCAGCAGCCGCCGGGGTGATATAGTCGGGACAGGGGCAGGGGGAAATGAAAAACTGTTTTTT CASSRRGDIVGTGAGGNEKLFF
. TRBJ1-6 . TRBV28 TGTGCCAGCAGCTACTCACAGGGAGGGAGCGATAATTCACCCCTCCACTTT CASSYSQGGSDNSPLHF
once TRBJ1-3 . TRBV19 TGTGCCAGTAGTTACCCCGGACAGCGCTCTGGAAACACCATATATTTT CASSYPGQRSGNTIYF
. TRBJ2-7 . TRBV7-8 TGTGCCAGCAGCCCCTATAGTGCCACCCTCTACGAGCAGTACTTC CASSPYSATLYEQYF
. TRBJ2-3 TRBD2 TRBV3-1/TRBV3-2 TGTGCCAGCAGCCCATCTAGCGGGGAAGATAGCACAGATACGCAGTATTTT CASSPSSGEDSTDTQYF
. TRBJ2-7 . TRBV5-1 TGCGCCAGCAGCCTCGCGGGACAGACCGTTCCCTACGAGCAGTACTTC CASSLAGQTVPYEQYF
. TRBJ1-3 . TRBV20-1 TGCAGTGCTAGAGGGCAGAACACCATATATTTT CSARGQNTIYF
. TRBJ1-1 . TRBV19 TGTGCCAGTAGTATCGGGGGGAACACTGAAGCTTTCTTT CASSIGGNTEAFF
. TRBJ2-3 . TRBV5-5 TGTGCCAGCAGCCATAAGACGGGGGCCGGAAAAACAGATACGCAGTATTTT CASSHKTGAGKTDTQYF
. TRBJ1-4 . TRBV6-1 TGTGCCAGCAGTGAATTTGGAGGGAGTACTAATGAAAAACTGTTTTTT CASSEFGGSTNEKLFF
. TRBJ1-4 TRBD1 TRBV11-2 TGTGCCAGCAGTCCATCATACAGGGGGCTCGGGGAAAAACTGTTTTTT CASSPSYRGLGEKLFF
. TRBJ2-7 TRBD2 TRBV6-2/TRBV6-3 TGTGCCAGCAGCCACGGGGGGAGCGGCGAGCAGTACTTC CASSHGGSGEQYF
. TRBJ1-2 . TRBV7-3 TGTGCCAGCAGCTTGAGCCGGGACGGGGTAGGGGATAACTATGGCTACACCTTC CASSLSRDGVGDNYGYTF
. TRBJ1-1 . TRBV21-1 TGTGCCAGCAGCAAAGCAAGGCAGGGGATGTTGTCTGAAGCTTTCTTT CASSKARQGMLSEAFF
. TRBJ2-2 . TRBV6-5 TGTGCCAGCAGAACACAGAACACCGGGGAGCTGTTTTTT CASRTQNTGELFF
. TRBJ1-4 . TRBV15 TGTGCCACCAGCTTCAGACAGCCCCCGAATGAAAAACTGTTTTTT CATSFRQPPNEKLFF
. TRBJ2-7 TRBD2 TRBV5-4 TGTGCCAGCAGCCCGAAGACTAGCGGGAGCCACGAGCAGTACTTC CASSPKTSGSHEQYF
. TRBJ2-1 TRBD1 TRBV7-3 TGTGCCAGCAGCTGGGGACAGGGGAGGGAGCAGTTCTTC CASSWGQGREQFF
once TRBJ1-1 . TRBV11-2 TGTGCCAGCAGTTCCAGGAACACTGAAGCTTTCTTT CASSSRNTEAFF
. TRBJ1-2 . TRBV25-1 TGTGCCAGCAGTGATTCGGGACGAGGCAACTATGGCTACACCTTC CASSDSGRGNYGYTF